Each of the 6 T cell receptor beta chains below was sequenced from the same sample in a study of blood T cell repertoires in COVID-19. Produced via immunoSEQ multiplex PCR; TCRdb's table is partial and in-frame only. This table has about 52,000 clones, approximately 92% appearing once. Material for sequencing was peripheral blood. The source of these receptors is a man over 45 with active COVID-19.

A note on this clone: The same CDR3 is also encoded by other DNA sequences in this sample. The J gene is TRBJ1-5, the V gene TRBV28, with D possibly matching TRBD1 (5 bases). The germline CDR1 and CDR2 sequences are MDHEN and SYDVKM. The germline V and J ends were trimmed by 10 bases and 3 bases, with 22 bases remaining between them. CDR3 length: 16 residues. CDR3 loop: CATTLGGGRPNQPQHF. The CDR3 DNA reads TGTGCCACTACCCTGGGTGGGGGGAGACCCAATCAGCCCCAGCATTTT.

The chain couples TRBV7-6 to TRBJ2-3; the D gene is possibly TRBD2 (5 bases). Germline V lookup: CDR1 SGHVS, CDR2 FNYEAQ. The CDR3 loop spans 14 amino acids. Trimming left V 0 bases short and J 6 bases short, with 10 bases between. CDR3 region: CASSLASRGDTQYF. The CDR3 region has the DNA TGTGCCAGCAGCTTAGCCTCTAGAGGGGATACGCAGTATTTT.

This clone appeared a few times. This chain uses TRBV6-5 with TRBJ2-7, with a weak D call TRBD2 (6 bases). This CDR3 is 16 amino acids long. Trimming shortened V by 0 bases and J by 5 bases, and 17 bases separated the two germline ends. Per germline, CDR1 MNHEY and CDR2 SVGAGI. Here the CDR3 reads CASSYSGGTEVDEQYF. CDR3 nucleotides: TGTGCCAGCAGTTACTCTGGGGGGACTGAAGTGGACGAGCAGTACTTC.

The chain couples TRBV2 to TRBJ1-1; D perhaps matches TRBD1 (6 bases). The germline V gene encodes CDR1 SNHLY and CDR2 FYNNEI. The V end was cut by 6 bases, the J end by 6 bases, with 17 bases between. The CDR3 consists of 14 residues. CDR3 region: CASSAFTGYAEAFF. Here the CDR3 DNA reads TGTGCCAGCAGCGCTTTTACAGGGTATGCTGAAGCTTTCTTT.

The chain carries TRBV10-1 and TRBJ1-6, with 8 bases lining up with TRBD1. Germline V CDR1 and CDR2: WNHNN, SYGVQD (reference sequence). This CDR3 comprises 14 residues. The junction had 6 bases not matched to a gene; V was cut back by 8 bases and J by 6 bases. CDR3 nucleotides: TGCGCCAGCTCCCGGGACAGGCGTAATTCACCCCTCCACTTT. It specifies CASSRDRRNSPLHF.

V and J are TRBV30 and TRBJ2-5; D perhaps matches TRBD1 (6 bases). The V gene's germline CDR1 is GTSNPN and CDR2 SVGIG (reference sequence). The CDR3 spans 13 residues. The V and J ends lost 5 bases and 1 base respectively, with 11 bases between them. CDR3 coding DNA: TGTGCCTGGGGGAAACAGGGCCAAGAGACCCAGTACTTC. Residues: CAWGKQGQETQYF.